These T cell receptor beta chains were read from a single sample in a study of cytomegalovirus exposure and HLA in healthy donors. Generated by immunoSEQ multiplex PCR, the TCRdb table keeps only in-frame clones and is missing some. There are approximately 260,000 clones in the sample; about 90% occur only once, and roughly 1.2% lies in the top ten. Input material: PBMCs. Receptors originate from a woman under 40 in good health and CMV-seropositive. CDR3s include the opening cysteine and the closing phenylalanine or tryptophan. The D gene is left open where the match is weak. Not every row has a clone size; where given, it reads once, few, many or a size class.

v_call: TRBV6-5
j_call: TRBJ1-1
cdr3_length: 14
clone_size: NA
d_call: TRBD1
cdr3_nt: TGTGCCAGCAGCCGAAGGACAGGGAACACTGAAGCTTTCTTT
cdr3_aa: CASSRRTGNTEAFF

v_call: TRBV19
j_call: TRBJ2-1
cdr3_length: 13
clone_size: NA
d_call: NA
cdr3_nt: TGTGCCAGTAGTATATCAGTTTACAATGAGCAGTTCTTC
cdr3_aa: CASSISVYNEQFF

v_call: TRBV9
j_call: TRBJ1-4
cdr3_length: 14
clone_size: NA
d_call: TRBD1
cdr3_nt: TGTGCCAGCAGCGCACAGGGGGGGAGTGAAAAACTGTTTTTT
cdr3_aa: CASSAQGGSEKLFF

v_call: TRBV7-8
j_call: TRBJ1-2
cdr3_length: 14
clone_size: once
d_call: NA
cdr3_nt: TGTGCCAGCAGCGTGGGGGGGCGCAACTATGGCTACACCTTC
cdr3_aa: CASSVGGRNYGYTF

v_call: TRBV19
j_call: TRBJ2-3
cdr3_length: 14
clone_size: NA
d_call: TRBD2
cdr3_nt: TGTGTCCAGAAGAATAGCGGGAGCACAGATACGCAGTATTTT
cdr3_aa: CVQKNSGSTDTQYF

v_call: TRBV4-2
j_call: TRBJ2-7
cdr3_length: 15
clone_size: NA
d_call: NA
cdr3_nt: TGTGCCAGCAGCCGAGAAACTAGAAGTAACAACGAGCAGTACTTC
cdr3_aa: CASSRETRSNNEQYF

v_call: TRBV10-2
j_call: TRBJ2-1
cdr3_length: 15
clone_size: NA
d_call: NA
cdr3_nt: TGCGCCAGCCTATATAGCCTCCTCTCCTACAATGAGCAGTTCTTC
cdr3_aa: CASLYSLLSYNEQFF

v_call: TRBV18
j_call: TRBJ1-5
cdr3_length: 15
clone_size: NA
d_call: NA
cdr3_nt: TGTGCCAGCTCACCAGGGGACACTAGCAATCAGCCCCAGCATTTT
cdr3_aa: CASSPGDTSNQPQHF

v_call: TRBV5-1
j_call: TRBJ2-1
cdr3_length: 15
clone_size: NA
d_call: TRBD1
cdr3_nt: TGCGCCAGCAAACGGTGGGGACAGTCTGAAAATGAGCAGTTCTTC
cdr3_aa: CASKRWGQSENEQFF

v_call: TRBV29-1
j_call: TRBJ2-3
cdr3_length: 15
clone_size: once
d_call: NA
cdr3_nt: TGCAGCGTCTCCCCCCCGGCGGGCCCCACAGATACGCAGTATTTT
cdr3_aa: CSVSPPAGPTDTQYF

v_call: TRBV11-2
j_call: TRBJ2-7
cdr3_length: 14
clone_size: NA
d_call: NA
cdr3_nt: TGTGCCAGCAGCTTAGTGATCGGGGTCTACGAGCAGTACTTC
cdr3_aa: CASSLVIGVYEQYF

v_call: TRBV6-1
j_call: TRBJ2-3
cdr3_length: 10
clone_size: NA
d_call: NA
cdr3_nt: TGTGCCACCTACCTTGGTACGCAGTATTTT
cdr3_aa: CATYLGTQYF

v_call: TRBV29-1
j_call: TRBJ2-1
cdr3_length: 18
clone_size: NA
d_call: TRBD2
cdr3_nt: TGCAGCGTTGAAGGTCTAGCGGGAGAATCCCGGTCCTACAATGAGCAGTTCTTC
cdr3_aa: CSVEGLAGESRSYNEQFF

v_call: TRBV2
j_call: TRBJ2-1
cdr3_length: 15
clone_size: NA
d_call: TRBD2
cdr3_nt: TGTGCCAGCAGAGATGCGGGGGGGGCCTACAATGAGCAGTTCTTC
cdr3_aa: CASRDAGGAYNEQFF

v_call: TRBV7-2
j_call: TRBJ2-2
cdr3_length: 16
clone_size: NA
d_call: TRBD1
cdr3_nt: TGTGCCAGCAGCTACGGGACAGCCGCGAACACCGGGGAGCTGTTTTTT
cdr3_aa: CASSYGTAANTGELFF

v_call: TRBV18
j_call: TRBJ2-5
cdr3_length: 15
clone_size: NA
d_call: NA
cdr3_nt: TGTGCCAGCTCGGGGGACTTGGCCTCTAGAAAGACCCAGTACTTC
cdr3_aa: CASSGDLASRKTQYF

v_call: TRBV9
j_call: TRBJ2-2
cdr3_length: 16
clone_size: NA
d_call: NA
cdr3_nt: TGTGCCAGCAGCGTAGGTCCAGGGGGGAGCACCGGGGAGCTGTTTTTT
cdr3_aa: CASSVGPGGSTGELFF

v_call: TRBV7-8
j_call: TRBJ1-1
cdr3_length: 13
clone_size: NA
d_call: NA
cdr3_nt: TGTGCCAGCAGCTTGCGGGGGGGTGCTGAAGCTTTCTTT
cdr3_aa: CASSLRGGAEAFF

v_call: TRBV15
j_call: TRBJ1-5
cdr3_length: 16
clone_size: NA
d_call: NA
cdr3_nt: TGTGCCACCAGCAGAGACCAGGGTTTCAGCAATCAGCCCCAGCATTTT
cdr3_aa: CATSRDQGFSNQPQHF

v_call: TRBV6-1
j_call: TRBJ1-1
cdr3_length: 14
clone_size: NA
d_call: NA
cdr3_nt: TGTGCCAGCTCAAACCACGGTGGGAACACTGAAGCTTTCTTT
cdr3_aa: CASSNHGGNTEAFF

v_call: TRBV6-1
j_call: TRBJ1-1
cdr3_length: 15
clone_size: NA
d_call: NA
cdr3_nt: TGTGCCAGCAGGGATGGACAGATAATGAACACTGAAGCTTTCTTT
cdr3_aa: CASRDGQIMNTEAFF

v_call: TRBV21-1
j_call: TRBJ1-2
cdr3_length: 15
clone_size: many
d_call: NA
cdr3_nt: TGTGCCAGCAGCGGTCAACCCGGGACACCTAATGGCTACACCTTC
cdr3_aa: CASSGQPGTPNGYTF

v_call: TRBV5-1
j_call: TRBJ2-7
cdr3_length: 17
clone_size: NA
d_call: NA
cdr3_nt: TGCGCCAGCAGCCAACACGCGGGGTCGACCAGCTCCTACGAGCAGTACTTC
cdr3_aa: CASSQHAGSTSSYEQYF

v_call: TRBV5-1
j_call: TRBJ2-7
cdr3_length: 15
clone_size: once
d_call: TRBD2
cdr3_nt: TGCGCCAGCAGCTTGTCCAGCGGGAGACCCTACGAGCAGTACTTC
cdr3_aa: CASSLSSGRPYEQYF

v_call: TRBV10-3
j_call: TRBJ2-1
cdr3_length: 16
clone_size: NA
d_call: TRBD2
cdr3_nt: TGTGCCATCAGTAGCCCCGGGACTAGCGGATACAATGAGCAGTTCTTC
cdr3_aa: CAISSPGTSGYNEQFF

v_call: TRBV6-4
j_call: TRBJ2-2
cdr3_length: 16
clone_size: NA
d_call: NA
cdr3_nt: TGTGCCAGCAGTGAAGGCCCCGGGGCGAACACCGGGGAGCTGTTTTTT
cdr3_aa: CASSEGPGANTGELFF

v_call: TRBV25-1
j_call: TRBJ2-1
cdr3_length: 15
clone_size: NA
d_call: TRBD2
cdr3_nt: TGTGCCAGCAGTGGGCGGACTAGCGGGAGGCATGAGCAGTTCTTC
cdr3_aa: CASSGRTSGRHEQFF

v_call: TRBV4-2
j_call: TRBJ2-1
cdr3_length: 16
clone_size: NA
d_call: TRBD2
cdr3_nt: TGTGCCAGCAGCCGAAAGGTGACTAGCGGGTACAATGAGCAGTTCTTC
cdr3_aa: CASSRKVTSGYNEQFF

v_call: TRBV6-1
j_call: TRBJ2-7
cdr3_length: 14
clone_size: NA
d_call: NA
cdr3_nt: TGTGCCAGCAGTGAACCGAGGGTCTTCGGCGAGCAGTACTTC
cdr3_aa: CASSEPRVFGEQYF

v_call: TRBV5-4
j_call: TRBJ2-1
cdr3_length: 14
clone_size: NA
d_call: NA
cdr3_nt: TGTGCCAGCAGCTTTGGCCAGGGGTACAATGAGCAGTTCTTC
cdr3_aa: CASSFGQGYNEQFF

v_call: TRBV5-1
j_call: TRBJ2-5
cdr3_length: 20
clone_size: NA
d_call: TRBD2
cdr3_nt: TGCGCCAGCAGCTTGGGTTCTTGGACTAGCGGGCACTCGTACCAAGAGACCCAGTACTTC
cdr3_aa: CASSLGSWTSGHSYQETQYF

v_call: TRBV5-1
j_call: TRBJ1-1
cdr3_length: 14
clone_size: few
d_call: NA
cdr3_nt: TGCGCCAGCAGCTTGGCCCCGAGTAGCACTGAAGCTTTCTTT
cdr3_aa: CASSLAPSSTEAFF

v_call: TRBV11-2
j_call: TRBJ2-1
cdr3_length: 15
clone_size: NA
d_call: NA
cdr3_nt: TGTGCCAGCAGTGAGCCCATACTAAACAACTATGAGCAGTTCTTC
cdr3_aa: CASSEPILNNYEQFF

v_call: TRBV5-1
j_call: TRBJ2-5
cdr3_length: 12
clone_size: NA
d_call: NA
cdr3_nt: TGCGCCAGCTCGGACAGCCAAGAGACCCAGTACTTC
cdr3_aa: CASSDSQETQYF

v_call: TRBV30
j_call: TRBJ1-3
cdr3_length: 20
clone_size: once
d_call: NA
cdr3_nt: TGTGCCTGGAGTGGCTTAGGGGTCAGAGGAGGGTCCGACTCTGGAAACACCATATATTTT
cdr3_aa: CAWSGLGVRGGSDSGNTIYF

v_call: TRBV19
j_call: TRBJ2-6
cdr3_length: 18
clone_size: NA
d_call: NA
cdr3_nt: TGTGCCAGTAGTATCGAACTCATCGGGGGGCTGGGGGCCAACGTCCTGACTTTC
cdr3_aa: CASSIELIGGLGANVLTF

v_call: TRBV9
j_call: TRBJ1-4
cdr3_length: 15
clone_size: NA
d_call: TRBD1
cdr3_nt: TGTGCCAGCAGCGGAAGGGACAGCACTAATGAAAAACTGTTTTTT
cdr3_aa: CASSGRDSTNEKLFF

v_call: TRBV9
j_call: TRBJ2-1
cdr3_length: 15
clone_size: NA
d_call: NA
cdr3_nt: TGTGCCAGCAGCCCATCTAGCCTCCCCTACAATGAGCAGTTCTTC
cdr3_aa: CASSPSSLPYNEQFF